The 20 T cell receptor beta chains given below trace back to one sample, sequenced in a study of cytomegalovirus exposure and HLA in healthy donors. Researchers ran the PCR with 60 Vbeta and 13 Jbeta primers. Some clones are missing from TCRdb's copy, which holds only in-frame ones; the method was immunoSEQ multiplex PCR. This repertoire shows 150,000 to 200,000 clones, around 80% found once; its top ten account for about 1.5%. Sequenced sample: PBMCs. The receptors derive from a young woman in good health and CMV-seropositive.

This clone has just a few counts. The rearrangement joins TRBV4-3 to TRBJ2-5; 9 bases line up with TRBD1. J lost 5 bases, V lost 1 base, and 14 bases had no gene match. This CDR3 contains 18 residues. CDR1 LGHNA and CDR2 YSLEER come from the germline V gene. In DNA form, the CDR3 reads TGCGCCAGCAGCCAAGTAGGGAAGGGGGGACAGGGTGGGGAGACCCAGTACTTC. Translation: CASSQVGKGGQGGETQYF.

Details on this clone: The conserved phenylalanine or tryptophan is not found at the CDR3 terminus, so this likely reflects a read error. Because the CDR3's place on the DNA is in doubt, the DNA is left out and the CDR3 is given as listed by TCRdb. The rearrangement uses TRBV2 and TRBJ2-7; the table calls TRBD1, which could not be checked here. Germline CDR1 and CDR2: SNHLY and FYNNEI. The CDR3 is made up of 10 amino acids, end residues included. CDR3: CASSTRDSHI.

The V call is TRBV4-3, the J call TRBJ2-2; 13 positions agree with TRBD2. Germline trimming cut 4 bases from V and 1 base from J; bases unmatched to any gene: 6. Germline CDR1 and CDR2: LGHNA and YSLEER. CDR3 length equals 18 residues. As DNA, the CDR3 is TGCGCCAGCAGCCCCGGGACTAGCGGGGCACTGAACACCGGGGAGCTGTTTTTT. Encoded protein: CASSPGTSGALNTGELFF.

The chain couples TRBV28 to TRBJ1-2, with D unresolved. CDR1 and CDR2 (germline): MDHEN, SYDVKM. The ends were cut back, 11 bases at V and 5 bases at J, with 12 bases in the middle. This CDR3 has 11 amino acids. The CDR3 loop reads CAGGSIYGYTF. CDR3 in DNA: TGTGCCGGCGGGAGTATTTATGGCTACACCTTC.

This chain joins TRBV5-4 and TRBJ2-3; 11 bases line up with TRBD1. Germline values: CDR1 SGHNT, CDR2 YYREEE (reference sequence). CDR3 length: 15 amino acids. J was trimmed by 2 bases and V by 4 bases; bases with no gene match: 3. This chain's CDR3 is CASSRDRGNTDTQYF. The CDR3 bases are TGTGCCAGCAGCCGGGACAGGGGGAACACAGATACGCAGTATTTT. Based on the CDR3 plus reference TRBV5-4 and TRBJ2-3, the full variable domain is ETGVTQSPTHLIKTRGQQVTLRCSSQSGHNTVSWYQQALGQGPQFIFQYYREEENGRGNFPPRFSGLQFPNYSSELNVNALELDDSALYLCASSRDRGNTDTQYFGPGTRLTVL.

The chain couples TRBV27 to TRBJ2-1, with 13 bases that match TRBD2. The CDR3 extends over 16 amino acids. The V and J ends lost 1 base and 7 bases, in that order; junction bases with no gene match: 4. The germline CDR1 and CDR2 sequences are MNHEY and SMNVEV (reference sequence). The CDR3 DNA reads as TGTGCCAGCAGTTTATTCGGACTAGCGGGAGTGAATGAGCAGTTCTTC. Amino acids: CASSLFGLAGVNEQFF.

This clone came up a few times. J is TRBJ2-3 and V is TRBV6-1, with D tentatively TRBD1 (5 bases). With 6 bases removed from V and 4 bases from J, the gap between germline ends came to 8 bases. Germline-derived CDR1 and CDR2 are MNHNS and SASEGT. The CDR3 consists of 12 residues. The CDR3 loop reads CASRSGPDTQYF. CDR3 nucleotide sequence: TGTGCCAGCAGGTCAGGGCCAGATACGCAGTATTTT.

The chain combines TRBV10-3 with TRBJ1-3; 9 bases are a match to TRBD1. The germline CDR1 and CDR2 sequences are ENHRY and SYGVKD. The V segment lost 6 bases and the J segment 0 bases; nucleotides outside the gene matches: 9. There are 17 residues in the CDR3. The DNA of the CDR3 is TGTGCCATCAGGTCGGACAGGGGATCGAACTCTGGAAACACCATATATTTT. Protein: CAIRSDRGSNSGNTIYF.

CDR3 sequence reads: CASRSSGVSTDTQYF. For the CDR3, the DNA is TGTGCCAGCAGATCGAGCGGGGTTAGCACAGATACGCAGTATTTT. The V call is TRBV6-5, the J call TRBJ2-3; TRBD2 aligns across 7 bases. Germline loops: CDR1 MNHEY, CDR2 SVGAGI. V was pared by 6 bases and J by 0 bases, with 6 bases of the junction left unmatched. This CDR3 is 15 amino acids long.

The chain joins TRBV20-1 to TRBJ1-1, with a possible D match to TRBD1 (5 bases). The CDR3 totals 11 residues. Germline assignment: CDR1 DFQATT and CDR2 SNEGSKA (reference sequence). The V end was cut by 5 bases, the J end by 5 bases, with 9 bases between. The CDR3 DNA sequence: TGCAGTGCTCAGCGGGGGACTGAAGCTTTCTTT. Protein sequence: CSAQRGTEAFF.

The chain carries TRBV28 and TRBJ2-1, with 9 positions matching TRBD2. The CDR3 length is 18 residues. V lost 7 bases and J lost 4; bases outside the gene matches: 17. Germline V gene sequence: CDR1 MDHEN, CDR2 SYDVKM. The CDR3 protein is CASTYRGGLAAEYNEQFF. CDR3 bases: TGTGCCAGCACGTATAGGGGGGGACTAGCAGCAGAATACAATGAGCAGTTCTTC.

The chain combines TRBV5-5 with TRBJ2-7; D is uncertain. Germline V gene lookup returns CDR1 SGHKS and CDR2 YYEKEE (reference sequence). The V gene lost 4 bases and the J gene lost 4 bases, with 9 bases spanning the gap. The CDR3 covers 12 residues. The CDR3 DNA reads TGTGCCAGCAGCACCTCCGGTTACGAGCAGTACTTC. Translating gives CASSTSGYEQYF.

The rearrangement joins TRBV28 to TRBJ1-2; 9 bases agree with TRBD1. There are 14 residues in the CDR3. The V gene end was trimmed by 10 bases and the J gene end by 5 bases; junction bases not matched to a gene: 11. CDR1 and CDR2 (germline): MDHEN, SYDVKM. The CDR3 here is CANTPGQGVYGYTF. The CDR3 region has the DNA TGTGCCAACACCCCGGGACAGGGTGTTTATGGCTACACCTTC.

The DNA of the CDR3 is TGCGCCAGCAGCCGACAGGGGACCTACGAGCAGTACTTC. This gives the protein CASSRQGTYEQYF. The chain has TRBV4-1 and TRBJ2-7; the match to TRBD1 covers 8 bases. In germline, CDR1 is MGHRA, CDR2 YSYEKL. CDR3 length: 13 residues. V dropped 4 bases and J dropped 2; count of bases not matched to a gene: 1.

The CDR3 DNA follows: TGTGCCAGCTCACCGTCTAGTCATGAGCAGTTCTTC. Translating it yields CASSPSSHEQFF. This rearrangement joins TRBV18 to TRBJ2-1; no clear D gene. V lost 3 bases, J lost 8 bases, and 8 bases lay in between. The germline V gene encodes CDR1 KGHSH and CDR2 LQKENI. The CDR3 sequence is 12 residues long.

The sample holds a few counts of this clone. The chain joins TRBV5-4 to TRBJ2-1; no clear D. V gave up 1 base and J gave up 4 bases, with 6 bases separating them. The CDR3 covers 13 residues. The germline V gene has CDR1 SGHNT and CDR2 YYREEE (reference sequence). The CDR3, as DNA: TGTGCCAGCAGCTTGTCCAATTACAATGAGCAGTTCTTC. Its translation is CASSLSNYNEQFF. The variable domain in full, completed from reference TRBV5-4 and TRBJ2-1, reads ETGVTQSPTHLIKTRGQQVTLRCSSQSGHNTVSWYQQALGQGPQFIFQYYREEENGRGNFPPRFSGLQFPNYSSELNVNALELDDSALYLCASSLSNYNEQFFGPGTRLTVL.

The J gene is TRBJ1-5, the V gene TRBV6-1; D is unresolved. Trimming took off 0 bases at V and 4 bases at J, with 13 bases between the two ends. Germline V gene data show CDR1 as MNHNS and CDR2 as SASEGT. This CDR3 comprises 16 residues. CDR3 bases: TGTGCCAGCAGTGAAGCATGGGTGGGAGGGAATCAGCCCCAGCATTTT. Translation gives CASSEAWVGGNQPQHF.

V usage is TRBV23-1 and J usage is TRBJ1-5, with D maybe TRBD1 (6 bases). TRBV23-1 falls under the ORF class, with uncertain function. The CDR3 covers 15 residues. V was shortened by 4 bases and J by 3 bases, with 13 bases between the two germline ends. CDR3 bases: TGCGCCAGCAGTCCCACAGGGCCTAACAATCAGCCCCAGCATTTT. Its translation is CASSPTGPNNQPQHF.

The chain is built from TRBV7-2 and TRBJ2-7; 8 bases agree with TRBD2. The CDR3 runs 16 residues. Per the germline V gene, CDR1 is SGHTA and CDR2 is FQGNSA. V lost 1 base to trimming and J lost 3 bases; unmatched junction nucleotides: 8. The CDR3 region has the DNA TGTGCCAGCAGCTTAGGGACCGGACTAGCTGGCTACGAGCAGTACTTC. Its translation: CASSLGTGLAGYEQYF.

The J gene is TRBJ1-5, the V gene TRBV25-1; TRBD1 agrees at 9 bases. CDR1 and CDR2 (germline): MGHDK, SYGVNS. This CDR3 is built from 13 residues. The J segment lost 4 bases and the V segment lost 6 bases, leaving 1 base of the junction unmatched. The CDR3 bases are TGTGCCAGCAGGGGACAGGGAAATCAGCCCCAGCATTTT. Encoded protein: CASRGQGNQPQHF.